The 26 T cell receptor beta chains presented below share a single source sample, sequenced in a study of cytotoxic CD8 clonotypes in ibrutinib-treated CLL. Profiled with immunoSEQ multiplex PCR; TCRdb holds only in-frame clones, not every one. The repertoire holds 160,000 or so clones, roughly 80% seen once, with 3.5% to 5.5% in the top ten. The sample was PBMCs, taken after 24 months of ibrutinib treatment. These TCRs come from a human donor with chronic lymphocytic leukemia.

The chain recombines TRBV19 with TRBJ1-2, with 7 positions matching TRBD1. The CDR3 has 14 amino acids. The J segment lost 4 bases and the V segment lost 6 bases, leaving 8 bases of the junction unmatched. Germline V gene data show CDR1 as LNHDA and CDR2 as SQIVND (reference sequence). CDR3 DNA: TGTGCCAGTAGCTGGGACAGATCTTTCTATGGCTACACCTTC. Translation: CASSWDRSFYGYTF.

J is TRBJ1-2 and V is TRBV28; possible D gene TRBD1, 6 bases. The CDR3 spans 12 residues. V was pared by 10 bases and J by 3 bases, with 12 bases between. The germline V gene has CDR1 MDHEN and CDR2 SYDVKM. Written as DNA, the CDR3 is TGTGCCACCAAGGACAGCTACTATGGCTACACCTTC. This encodes CATKDSYYGYTF.

Remarks on this clone: This CDR3 fails to terminate in the conserved phenylalanine or tryptophan, so it likely reflects a read error. It is unclear where the CDR3 begins or ends on the DNA, so no DNA is shown, and the CDR3 is as TCRdb lists it. V gene TRBV5-1 combines with J gene TRBJ1-2; the table gives TRBD1 as D, unverified against the DNA. The germline V gene encodes CDR1 SGHRS and CDR2 YFSETQ. From its first to its last residue, the CDR3 has 9 amino acids. CDR3 protein: CASSPRTGN.

The J gene is TRBJ2-1, the V gene TRBV4-1; D is undetermined. The germline CDR1 and CDR2 sequences are MGHRA and YSYEKL. V gave up 6 bases and J gave up 0 bases, with 15 bases separating them. The length of the CDR3 is 16 residues. For the CDR3, the DNA is TGCGCCAGCAGTTTAGGACGGTCGAGCTCCTACAATGAGCAGTTCTTC. Translation: CASSLGRSSSYNEQFF.

This clone occurred once. V gene TRBV29-1 combines with J gene TRBJ2-2; D is unclear. The CDR3 spans 12 residues. From germline, CDR1 is SQVTM and CDR2 ANQGSEA. Trimming shortened V by 4 bases and J by 1 base, and 4 bases separated the two germline ends. CDR3 nucleotide sequence: TGCAGCGTTGTATTGAACACCGGGGAGCTGTTTTTT. This translates into CSVVLNTGELFF.

This clone was found a few times. This sequence joins TRBV12-5 and TRBJ1-1; D remains unclear. Germline assignment: CDR1 LGHNT and CDR2 FRNRAP. CDR3 length equals 11 residues. With 3 bases removed from V and 7 bases from J, the gap between germline ends came to 6 bases. In DNA, the CDR3 is TGTGCTAGTGGTTTCGGTGTTGAAGCTTTCTTT. Its translation: CASGFGVEAFF.

This clone was picked up a small number of times. V and J are TRBV27 and TRBJ2-1; 8 bases fit TRBD1. The CDR3 is 14 amino acids. Germline-derived CDR1 and CDR2 are MNHEY and SMNVEV (reference sequence). V lost 4 bases to trimming and J lost 8 bases; unmatched junction nucleotides: 7. The CDR3 DNA is TGTGCCAGCAGTTACCAGGGGGCGCGCGATGAGCAGTTCTTC. It yields the protein CASSYQGARDEQFF.

This clone was found once. The chain is built from TRBV28 and TRBJ1-2, with 10 bases fitting TRBD1. CDR1 and CDR2 from the germline V gene are MDHEN and SYDVKM. Trimming took 7 bases from V and 10 from J; bases not matched to a gene: 15. The CDR3 has 15 amino acids. The CDR3 spells CASTIPGTGVIVYTF. Here the CDR3 DNA reads TGTGCCAGCACCATACCCGGGACAGGGGTTATAGTCTACACCTTC.

V is TRBV19 and J is TRBJ2-7; no definite D call. This CDR3 is 14 amino acids long. Per the germline V gene, CDR1 is LNHDA and CDR2 is SQIVND (reference sequence). Trimming pared 3 bases from V and 1 base from J, leaving 10 bases between. The CDR3 protein is CASSIKARSYEQYF. In nucleotides, the CDR3 is TGTGCCAGTAGTATTAAGGCCAGATCCTACGAGCAGTACTTC.

The gene calls are TRBV19 and TRBJ1-1; 9 bases match TRBD1. CDR3 length: 13 amino acids. Looked up from germline, CDR1 is LNHDA and CDR2 is SQIVND (reference sequence). V dropped 10 bases and J dropped 4; count of bases not matched to a gene: 7. The CDR3 is CATLQGAITEAFF. The CDR3 DNA reads TGTGCCACCTTACAGGGGGCGATCACTGAAGCTTTCTTT.

The chain carries TRBV7-9 and TRBJ1-1; TRBD1 agrees at 10 bases. This CDR3 has 16 amino acids. V lost 6 bases to trimming and J lost 4 bases; unmatched junction nucleotides: 11. The germline V gene has CDR1 SEHNR and CDR2 FQNEAQ (reference sequence). The DNA of the CDR3 is TGTGCCAGCAGGGCAGACAGGGGGCGCGGGTCCACTGAAGCTTTCTTT. This encodes CASRADRGRGSTEAFF.

This rearrangement joins TRBV20-1 to TRBJ2-3, with D unclear. The germline CDR1 and CDR2 sequences are DFQATT and SNEGSKA (reference sequence). V dropped 1 base and J dropped 6 bases, with 5 bases sitting between them. This CDR3 has 11 residues. As DNA, the CDR3 is TGCAGTGCTAGAGGGAGTGATACGCAGTATTTT. This encodes CSARGSDTQYF.

The V call is TRBV30, the J call TRBJ2-4; D ambiguous. Germline V gives CDR1 GTSNPN, CDR2 SVGIG (reference sequence). The CDR3 extends over 15 amino acids. V was trimmed by 1 base and J by 5 bases, leaving 15 bases between them. CDR3 DNA: TGTGCCTGGAGTGGGGTCTTAAGGGCCCAAAACATTCAGTACTTC. Residues: CAWSGVLRAQNIQYF.

The chain couples TRBV15 to TRBJ2-1, with 9 bases lining up with TRBD2. Germline CDR1 is LNHNV and CDR2 is YYDKDF (reference sequence). The V gene end was trimmed by 3 bases and the J gene end by 4 bases; junction bases not matched to a gene: 13. The CDR3 is 18 amino acids. This CDR3 is CATSSHLQLAGSYNEQFF. The CDR3 bases are TGTGCCACCAGCAGCCACCTCCAACTAGCGGGTTCTTACAATGAGCAGTTCTTC.

The CDR3 reads CASSLPSGERGDTQYF. The CDR3 DNA follows: TGCGCCAGCAGCTTACCTAGCGGGGAAAGGGGGGATACGCAGTATTTT. This chain links TRBV5-1 with TRBJ2-3, with 9 bases identical to TRBD2. This CDR3 region has 16 residues. Germline V gives CDR1 SGHRS, CDR2 YFSETQ. V was clipped by 2 bases and J by 6 bases; unmatched bases: 10.

This chain joins TRBV5-1 and TRBJ2-7; possibly TRBD1 for D (7 bases). The CDR3 spans 13 residues. Trimming left V 0 bases short and J 7 bases short, with 11 bases between. Looked up from germline, CDR1 is SGHRS and CDR2 is YFSETQ. The CDR3, as DNA: TGCGCCAGCAGCTTGGGGACAGGAGGGGAGCAGTACTTC. Its translation is CASSLGTGGEQYF.

This chain uses TRBV9 with TRBJ2-7; no clear D. CDR3 length: 15 amino acids. The germline gives CDR1 SGDLS, CDR2 YYNGEE. V dropped 0 bases and J dropped 0 bases, with 10 bases sitting between them. The CDR3 loop reads CASSVASGPSYEQYF. CDR3 in DNA: TGTGCCAGCAGCGTAGCCTCAGGACCCTCCTACGAGCAGTACTTC.

The chain is built from TRBV18 and TRBJ2-5; 8 nucleotides match TRBD1. Germline lookup yields CDR1 KGHSH and CDR2 LQKENI. V dropped 4 bases and J dropped 4; count of bases not matched to a gene: 2. CDR3 length equals 13 residues. The CDR3 coding sequence is TGTGCCAGCTCACGGACAGGGAGAGAGACCCAGTACTTC. Amino acid sequence: CASSRTGRETQYF.

The chain combines TRBV6-5 with TRBJ1-4; TRBD1 might be the D (6 bases). The V gene's germline CDR1 is MNHEY and CDR2 SVGAGI. This CDR3 has 14 residues. The V and J ends lost 2 bases and 8 bases respectively, with 12 bases between them. CDR3 in DNA: TGTGCCAGCAGTTACGGCAGGGGTTGGGAAAAACTGTTTTTT. Its translation: CASSYGRGWEKLFF.

This chain uses TRBV7-3 with TRBJ2-5; TRBD2 aligns across 16 bases. The CDR3 has 16 amino acids. Germline CDR1 is SGHTA and CDR2 is FQGTGA. With V trimmed by 5 bases and J by 5 bases, 5 bases remained unmatched. DNA of the CDR3: TGTGCCAGCAGCCTGGGACTAGCGGGAGGGTGGGAGACCCAGTACTTC. Residues: CASSLGLAGGWETQYF.

The CDR3 DNA reads as TGTGCCAGCGGCCGGCAGGGTAGCAATCAGCCCCAGCATTTT. Protein sequence: CASGRQGSNQPQHF. This chain connects TRBV27 to TRBJ1-5, with D possibly matching TRBD1 (5 bases). From germline, CDR1 is MNHEY and CDR2 SMNVEV (reference sequence). V lost 8 bases, J lost 0 bases, and 11 bases lay in between. The CDR3 runs to 14 residues.

This clone came up once. J is TRBJ2-1 and V is TRBV7-9, with TRBD2 identical over 8 bases. The J segment lost 15 bases and the V segment lost 5 bases, leaving 6 bases of the junction unmatched. CDR1 and CDR2 from the germline V gene are SEHNR and FQNEAQ (reference sequence). The CDR3 is 11 residues long. The CDR3 DNA follows: TGTGCCAGCAGCCTGGCTAGCGGGTTGTTCTTC. This encodes CASSLASGLFF.

This rearrangement joins TRBV6-4 to TRBJ1-1, with 7 positions matching TRBD1. Trimming cost V 4 bases and J 1 base; bases outside gene matches: 3. Per the germline V gene, CDR1 is MRHNA and CDR2 is SNTAGT. This CDR3 is built from 14 residues. The CDR3 sequence is CASSGTGSNTEAFF. In nucleotides, the CDR3 is TGTGCCAGCAGTGGGACAGGATCGAACACTGAAGCTTTCTTT.

The chain has TRBV7-3 and TRBJ1-3; D unclear. Germline CDR1 reads SGHTA; CDR2 reads FQGTGA. V lost 5 bases and J 4 bases, leaving 9 bases between the germline ends. This CDR3 region has 13 residues. The DNA for the CDR3 is TGTGCCAGCAGCCCTGGTAGAGGAAACACCATATATTTT. It translates to CASSPGRGNTIYF.

In its sample, this clone was seen a few times. The chain is built from TRBV28 and TRBJ2-7; no reliable D call. CDR1 and CDR2 from the germline V gene are MDHEN and SYDVKM. CDR3 length: 12 amino acids. Trimming left V 7 bases short and J 0 bases short, with 7 bases between. CDR3: CASMENSYEQYF. CDR3 nucleotides: TGTGCCAGCATGGAGAACTCCTACGAGCAGTACTTC.

The gene calls are TRBV25-1 and TRBJ2-7; D is unclear. Trimming removed 3 bases at V and 4 bases at J, with 4 bases between. Per germline, CDR1 MGHDK and CDR2 SYGVNS. There are 11 residues in the CDR3. The CDR3 bases are TGTGCCAGCAGTGACCATTACGAGCAGTACTTC. As protein: CASSDHYEQYF.